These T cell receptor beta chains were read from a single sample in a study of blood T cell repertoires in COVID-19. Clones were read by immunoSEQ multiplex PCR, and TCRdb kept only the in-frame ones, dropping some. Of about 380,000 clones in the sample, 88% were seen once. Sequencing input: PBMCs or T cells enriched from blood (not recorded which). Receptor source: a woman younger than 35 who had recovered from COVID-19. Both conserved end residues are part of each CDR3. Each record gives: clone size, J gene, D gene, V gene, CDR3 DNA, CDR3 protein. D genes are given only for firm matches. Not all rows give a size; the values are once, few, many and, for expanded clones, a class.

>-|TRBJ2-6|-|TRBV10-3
TGTGCCATCAAAGTGGCCGGGGCCAACGTCCTGACTTTC
CAIKVAGANVLTF
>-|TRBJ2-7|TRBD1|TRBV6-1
TGTGCCAGCAGTGAAATTCTGACAGGGGCGTCCTACGAGCAGTACTTC
CASSEILTGASYEQYF
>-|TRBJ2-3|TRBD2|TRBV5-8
TGTGCCAGCAGCTCTAGCGGGACCACAGATACGCAGTATTTT
CASSSSGTTDTQYF
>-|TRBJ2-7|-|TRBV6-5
TGTGCCAGCAGTTACTCGGGGGCGCGCGAGCAGTACTTC
CASSYSGAREQYF
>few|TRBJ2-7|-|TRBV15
TGTGCCACCAGCATATCGGGCTACGAGCAGTACTTC
CATSISGYEQYF
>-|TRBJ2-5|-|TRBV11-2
TGTGCCAGCAGCTTAGCCGCTAGCGCACAGACCCAGTACTTC
CASSLAASAQTQYF
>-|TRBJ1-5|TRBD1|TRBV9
TGTGCCAGCAGCTCCGGGACAGAGGGGTATAGCAATCAGCCCCAGCATTTT
CASSSGTEGYSNQPQHF
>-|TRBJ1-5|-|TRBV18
TGTGCCAGCTCTCTCTCGGGGGGGGGCAATCAGCCCCAGCATTTT
CASSLSGGGNQPQHF
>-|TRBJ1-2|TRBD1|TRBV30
TGTGCCTGGAGTGTACAAGAGGGGGCAAGTTTACGCTACACCTTC
CAWSVQEGASLRYTF
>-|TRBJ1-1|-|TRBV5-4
TGTGCCAGCAGCTTGACCGGGGAGAAAGCTGAAGCTTTCTTT
CASSLTGEKAEAFF
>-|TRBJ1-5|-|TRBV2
TGTGCCAGCAGTCCAGCGTATAGCAATCAGCCCCAGCATTTT
CASSPAYSNQPQHF
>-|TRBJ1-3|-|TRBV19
TGTGCCAGTAGTATAGTGACAGAGCCAGACACCATATATTTT
CASSIVTEPDTIYF
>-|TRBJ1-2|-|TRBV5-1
TGCGCCAGCAGCCAAACAGGGATCTATGGCTACACCTTC
CASSQTGIYGYTF
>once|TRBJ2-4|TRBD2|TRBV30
TGTGCCTGGAGCGAAGGGGGGACTAGTCTAAGGTACTTC
CAWSEGGTSLRYF
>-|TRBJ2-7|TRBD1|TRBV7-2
TGTGCCAGCAGCGATACAGGGGGCTACGAGCAGTACTTC
CASSDTGGYEQYF
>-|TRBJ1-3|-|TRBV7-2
TGTGCCAGCTCGGGTAGCTCTGGAAACACCATATATTTT
CASSGSSGNTIYF
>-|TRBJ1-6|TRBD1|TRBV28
TGTGCCAGCAGTTGGACACCGGGACAGGGGATGAAGAAGAATTCACCCCTCCACTTT
CASSWTPGQGMKKNSPLHF
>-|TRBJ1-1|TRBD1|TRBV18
TGTGCCAGCTCAATAGGGACAGAGAACACTGAAGCTTTCTTT
CASSIGTENTEAFF